This entry describes one T cell receptor (beta chain). This record comes from a study of T cell responses to AZD1222 COVID-19 vaccine. The table came from immunoSEQ multiplex PCR; TCRdb's copy has only in-frame clones and leaves some out. Seen here are some 87,000 clones, approximately 90% observed once, and the top ten hold 30% to 35%. Germline V gene lookup returns CDR1 LGHDT and CDR2 YNNKEL (reference sequence). This CDR3 is 14 amino acids long. V was pared by 2 bases and J by 4 bases, with 11 bases between. The receptor was isolated from an adult in good health. This chain joins TRBV3-1 (or the pseudogene TRBV3-2) and TRBJ1-1, with a possible D match to TRBD1 (6 bases). The specimen comprised peripheral blood, sampled on day 0 of AZD1222 vaccination. For the CDR3, the DNA is TGTGCCAGCAGCCAACCAGGGGTTAGCACTGAAGCTTTCTTT. This sequence encodes CASSQPGVSTEAFF.